This passage covers 7 T cell receptor beta chains from one sample sequenced in a study of cytomegalovirus exposure and HLA in healthy donors (dated by TCRdb to about 2017). Receptor amplification or capture employed the immunoSEQ multiplex PCR assay. For the multiplex PCR, a mixture combining 60 forward primers for TCR Vbeta segments and 13 reverse primers for TCR Jbeta segments was used. TCRdb's version of the immuneACCESS table is confined to in-frame rearrangements and falls short of the full clone set. An unresolved V gene accounts for under half of the shortfall where checked; the remainder is of unknown origin. This specimen's table enumerates about 130,000 clones. Over 1.5% of the sample is in the top ten clones. Sequencing used PBMCs. These receptors were collected from a man between 18 and 29 years old in good health and CMV-seronegative.

V and J are TRBV19 and TRBJ1-4, with a tentative D call TRBD1 (6 bases). Trimming left V 7 bases short and J 6 bases short, with 27 bases between. The germline V gene has CDR1 LNHDA and CDR2 SQIVND (reference sequence). The CDR3 has 18 residues. Written as DNA, the CDR3 is TGTGCCAGTACCCCCGTGGCAGGGGTCGCCGCAAACTATGAAAAACTGTTTTTT. Amino acids: CASTPVAGVAANYEKLFF.

The rearrangement links TRBV2 to TRBJ2-2; no definite D call. Trimming pared 5 bases from V and 6 bases from J, leaving 10 bases between. In germline, CDR1 is SNHLY, CDR2 FYNNEI. The CDR3 totals 13 residues. CDR3 DNA sequence: TGTGCCAGCAGTTTTCAGTTCCCCGGGGAGCTGTTTTTT. Protein sequence: CASSFQFPGELFF.

This chain connects TRBV9 to TRBJ2-5; 8 bases match TRBD1. The closer fit of TRBJ2-7 to the DNA end suggests the J call may be wrong. CDR3 length equals 15 residues. Germline-derived CDR1 and CDR2 are SGDLS and YYNGEE. As DNA, the CDR3 is TGTGCCAGCAGCCCCAGACAGGGGAGAACCTCCGAGCAGTACTTC. Protein: CASSPRQGRTSEQYF.

This chain uses TRBV7-2 with TRBJ2-2; tentatively, D is TRBD2 (6 bases). The V gene's germline CDR1 is SGHTA and CDR2 FQGNSA. The CDR3 is made up of 14 amino acids. V lost 5 bases and J 1 base, leaving 8 bases between the germline ends. The CDR3 reads CASSAGRNTGELFF. The CDR3 DNA sequence: TGTGCCAGCAGCGCCGGGAGGAACACCGGGGAGCTGTTTTTT.

The chain employs TRBV11-2 and TRBJ2-7; D possibly corresponds to TRBD1 (6 bases). CDR1 SGHAT and CDR2 FQNNGV come from the germline V gene. Trimming shortened V by 5 bases and J by 6 bases, and 20 bases separated the two germline ends. There are 15 residues in the CDR3. The CDR3 sequence: CASSDQTGLRGEQYF. The CDR3 DNA follows: TGTGCCAGCAGCGACCAGACAGGACTCCGGGGCGAGCAGTACTTC.

The genes are TRBV7-9 and TRBJ1-1; D is perhaps TRBD1 (5 bases). Deletions cut 0 bases from V and 1 base from J, with 9 bases between. The CDR3 covers 15 residues. Germline CDR1 is SEHNR and CDR2 is FQNEAQ (reference sequence). The CDR3 nucleotides are TGTGCCAGCAGCTTAGCGGGCAGGGAGAACACTGAAGCTTTCTTT. Translation gives CASSLAGRENTEAFF.

The chain carries TRBV15 and TRBJ2-5; TRBD2 is a possible D gene (5 bases). Trimming removed 5 bases at V and 4 bases at J, with 11 bases between. Germline loops: CDR1 LNHNV, CDR2 YYDKDF (reference sequence). This CDR3 contains 13 residues. The CDR3 reads CATSGESLETQYF. CDR3 sequence (DNA): TGTGCCACCAGCGGGGAGTCGTTAGAGACCCAGTACTTC.